This is a list of T cell receptor beta chains from one sample in a study of low-dose radiotherapy and immunotherapy resistance in tumors. Using its own MiXCR run on the reads, TCRdb lists one record per CDR3 protein. The table records under 95,000 distinct CDR3 sequences, about a sixth of them present only once. Here the sequenced sample was PBMCs, taken before treatment. These receptor sequences come from a male donor with prostate cancer. Both conserved end residues are part of each CDR3. Each record gives: clone size, D gene, J gene, V gene, CDR3 protein, CDR3 DNA. The D gene is left open where the match is weak. Clone size appears in some rows only: once, few, many, or a class for an expanded clone.

clone_size: -
d_call: TRBD1
j_call: TRBJ1-6
v_call: TRBV10-3
cdr3_aa: CVISEMTGEGNSPLHF
cdr3_nt: TGTGTCATCAGTGAGATGACAGGGGAGGGTAATTCACCCCTCCACTTT

clone_size: -
d_call: -
j_call: TRBJ1-5
v_call: TRBV5-1
cdr3_aa: CASSRRGVGLSPQHF
cdr3_nt: TGTGCCAGCAGCAGGAGAGGGGTTGGACTCAGTCCCCAGCATTTT

clone_size: many
d_call: -
j_call: TRBJ2-2
v_call: TRBV6-2/TRBV6-3
cdr3_aa: CASSQDGTDTGELFF
cdr3_nt: TGTGCCAGCAGTCAGGATGGGACGGACACCGGGGAGCTGTTTTTT

clone_size: -
d_call: -
j_call: TRBJ1-4
v_call: TRBV7-2
cdr3_aa: CASSLEGVYEKLFF
cdr3_nt: TGTGCCAGCAGCTTAGAGGGAGTGTACGAAAAACTGTTTTTT

clone_size: -
d_call: -
j_call: TRBJ2-1
v_call: TRBV21-1
cdr3_aa: CASSNTRGGSYNEQFF
cdr3_nt: TGTGCCAGCAGCAACACCCGCGGCGGATCCTACAATGAGCAGTTCTTC

clone_size: many
d_call: -
j_call: TRBJ2-7
v_call: TRBV7-6
cdr3_aa: CASSLVLGSGEQYF
cdr3_nt: TGTGCCAGCAGCTTAGTTCTGGGCTCAGGCGAGCAGTACTTC

clone_size: many
d_call: -
j_call: TRBJ2-5
v_call: TRBV5-6
cdr3_aa: CASSMRLLGRETQYF
cdr3_nt: TGTGCCAGCAGCATGAGGTTACTAGGTAGAGAGACCCAGTACTTC

clone_size: many
d_call: -
j_call: TRBJ2-1
v_call: TRBV9
cdr3_aa: CASSVSRSSYNEQFF
cdr3_nt: TGTGCCAGCAGCGTCAGCAGGAGCTCCTACAATGAGCAGTTCTTC

clone_size: -
d_call: -
j_call: TRBJ1-5
v_call: TRBV5-4
cdr3_aa: CASSCRGQPQHF
cdr3_nt: TGTGCCAGCAGCTGCAGGGGTCAGCCCCAGCATTTT

clone_size: -
d_call: -
j_call: TRBJ1-1
v_call: TRBV29-1
cdr3_aa: CSAVPRDTEAFF
cdr3_nt: TGCAGCGCAGTCCCAAGGGATACTGAAGCTTTCTTT

clone_size: -
d_call: -
j_call: TRBJ1-1
v_call: TRBV19
cdr3_aa: CASTPARGRRGDTEAFF
cdr3_nt: TGTGCCAGTACTCCCGCGAGGGGCCGCCGCGGGGACACTGAAGCTTTCTTT

clone_size: many
d_call: -
j_call: TRBJ2-5
v_call: TRBV3-1
cdr3_aa: CASSTRGTGETQYF
cdr3_nt: TGTGCCAGCAGCACCCGGGGGACGGGGGAGACCCAGTACTTC

clone_size: many
d_call: -
j_call: TRBJ2-5
v_call: TRBV11-2
cdr3_aa: CASSPRGGQETQYF
cdr3_nt: TGTGCCAGCAGCCCAAGGGGGGGGCAAGAGACCCAGTACTTC

clone_size: many
d_call: -
j_call: TRBJ2-3
v_call: TRBV6-4
cdr3_aa: CASSEVVERKSSTDTQYF
cdr3_nt: TGTGCCAGCAGTGAGGTCGTGGAAAGAAAATCTAGCACAGATACGCAGTATTTT

clone_size: many
d_call: -
j_call: TRBJ1-1
v_call: TRBV5-1
cdr3_aa: CASSDPRANTEAFF
cdr3_nt: TGCGCCAGCAGCGACCCCAGGGCCAACACTGAAGCTTTCTTT

clone_size: -
d_call: -
j_call: TRBJ1-1
v_call: TRBV5-1
cdr3_aa: CASNHGDMNTEAFF
cdr3_nt: TGCGCCAGCAACCACGGGGACATGAACACTGAAGCTTTCTTT

clone_size: -
d_call: -
j_call: TRBJ2-5
v_call: TRBV5-5
cdr3_aa: CASSFRGGSQETQYF
cdr3_nt: TGTGCCAGCAGCTTCAGGGGGGGCTCCCAAGAGACCCAGTACTTC

clone_size: many
d_call: -
j_call: TRBJ2-5
v_call: TRBV2
cdr3_aa: CASSEETQYF
cdr3_nt: TGTGCCAGCAGTGAGGAGACCCAGTACTTC

clone_size: many
d_call: TRBD2
j_call: TRBJ2-4
v_call: TRBV2
cdr3_aa: CASTTSGGAKNIQYF
cdr3_nt: TGTGCCAGCACCACTAGCGGGGGAGCCAAAAACATTCAGTACTTC

clone_size: -
d_call: TRBD2
j_call: TRBJ2-1
v_call: TRBV5-4
cdr3_aa: CASSSSGEGAYNEQFF
cdr3_nt: TGTGCCAGCAGCTCTTCCGGGGAGGGAGCCTACAATGAGCAGTTCTTC

clone_size: many
d_call: TRBD2
j_call: TRBJ2-7
v_call: TRBV7-2
cdr3_aa: CASSLGASGRSEQYF
cdr3_nt: TGTGCCAGCAGCTTAGGGGCTAGCGGGCGCTCCGAGCAGTACTTC

clone_size: many
d_call: TRBD2
j_call: TRBJ2-1
v_call: TRBV29-1
cdr3_aa: CSGLTSGGANEQFF
cdr3_nt: TGCAGCGGTCTGACTAGCGGGGGGGCCAATGAGCAGTTCTTC

clone_size: many
d_call: -
j_call: TRBJ1-5
v_call: TRBV5-1
cdr3_aa: CASSWAGLSNQPQHF
cdr3_nt: TGCGCCAGCAGCTGGGCAGGACTTAGCAATCAGCCCCAGCATTTT

clone_size: many
d_call: TRBD1
j_call: TRBJ2-3
v_call: TRBV20-1
cdr3_aa: CSARTGSSTDTQYF
cdr3_nt: TGCAGTGCCAGGACAGGTTCTAGCACAGATACGCAGTATTTT

clone_size: many
d_call: -
j_call: TRBJ1-1
v_call: TRBV19
cdr3_aa: CASRGTGYGNTEAFF
cdr3_nt: TGTGCCAGTAGGGGCACAGGGTACGGGAACACTGAAGCTTTCTTT

clone_size: many
d_call: TRBD1
j_call: TRBJ2-7
v_call: TRBV7-3
cdr3_aa: CASSLPRQGGSYEQYF
cdr3_nt: TGTGCCAGCAGCCTACCCCGACAGGGTGGCTCCTACGAGCAGTACTTC